The clone carrying this TCR beta chain was seen more than once but under ten times. This entry belongs to a study of CD8 T cells in ankylosing spondylitis. Trimming pared 5 bases from V and 7 bases from J, leaving 21 bases between. The germline V gene has CDR1 DFQATT and CDR2 SNEGSKA (reference sequence). The CDR3 extends over 14 amino acids. As the method for making TCR beta libraries, quantitative 5'-RACE with molecular barcodes was used. One entry per CDR3 protein results from TCRdb running MiXCR on the 5' RACE reads. The profile shows more than 300,000 distinct CDR3 sequences, 11% of them singletons.

Input material: blood, either unsorted or a sorted T cell fraction (not recorded which). The TCR comes from a female donor with ankylosing spondylitis or in good health (not recorded which). This chain joins TRBV20-1 and TRBJ2-7, with D possibly TRBD1 on 6 matching bases. CDR3 in amino acids: CSASGTGRIKEQYF. The CDR3 DNA reads as TGCAGTGCTTCCGGAACAGGGCGTATTAAGGAGCAGTACTTC.